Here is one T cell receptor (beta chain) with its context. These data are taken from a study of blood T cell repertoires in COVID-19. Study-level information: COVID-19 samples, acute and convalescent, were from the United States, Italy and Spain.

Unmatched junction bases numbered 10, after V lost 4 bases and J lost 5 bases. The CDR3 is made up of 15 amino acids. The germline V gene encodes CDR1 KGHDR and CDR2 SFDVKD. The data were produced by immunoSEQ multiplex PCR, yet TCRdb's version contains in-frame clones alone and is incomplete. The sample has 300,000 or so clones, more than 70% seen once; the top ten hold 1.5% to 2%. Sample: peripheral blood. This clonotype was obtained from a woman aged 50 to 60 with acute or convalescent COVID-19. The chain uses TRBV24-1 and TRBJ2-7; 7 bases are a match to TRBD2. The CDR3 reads CATSERRGSSDEQYF. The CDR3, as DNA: TGTGCCACCAGTGAGCGGCGGGGGAGTTCCGACGAGCAGTACTTC.